The rows below give T cell receptor beta chains drawn from one sample of a study of spatial heterogeneity in lung cancer. TCRdb analysed the 5' RACE reads with MiXCR anew, one entry per CDR3 protein. Altogether 23,000 or so distinct CDR3 sequences are present, 4% to 6% being singletons, with the ten largest covering roughly 5%. Sequencing was performed on PBMCs, taken at surgery. These receptors all come from a male donor with early-stage non-small cell lung cancer. The CDR3 runs from the conserved cysteine through the conserved F or W. Each record gives: clone size, V gene, D gene, J gene, CDR3 protein, CDR3 DNA. D genes are given only for firm matches. Sizes are listed as once, few or many counts, or a class when the clone is expanded.

>many|TRBV6-9|TRBD1|TRBJ2-2
CASSLHPTGGGSGELFF
TGTGCCAGCAGTTTACACCCCACAGGGGGCGGGAGCGGGGAGCTGTTTTTT
>many|TRBV7-2|.|TRBJ2-4
CASSWRGMENIQYF
TGTGCCAGCAGCTGGAGGGGGATGGAAAACATTCAGTACTTC
>few|TRBV30|.|TRBJ2-6
CARRGSGANVLTF
TGTGCCCGGAGGGGGTCCGGGGCCAACGTCCTGACTTTC
>many|TRBV9|.|TRBJ2-5
CASSPSWAYQETQYF
TGTGCCAGCAGCCCCAGTTGGGCGTACCAAGAGACCCAGTACTTC
>medium-sized|TRBV7-2|.|TRBJ1-5
CASSPNGLSNQPQHF
TGTGCCAGCAGCCCAAATGGACTGAGCAATCAGCCCCAGCATTTT
>many|TRBV9|.|TRBJ1-5
CASSVGEGRGNQPQHF
TGTGCCAGCAGCGTAGGCGAGGGCAGGGGCAATCAGCCCCAGCATTTT
>many|TRBV6-2/TRBV6-3|.|TRBJ1-5
CASSYVLGVVSQPQHF
TGTGCCAGCAGTTACGTTTTGGGAGTTGTCAGTCAGCCCCAGCATTTT
>many|TRBV25-1|.|TRBJ2-6
CASSERFSGANVLTF
TGTGCCAGCAGTGAACGGTTCTCTGGGGCCAACGTCCTGACTTTC
>many|TRBV6-5|TRBD1|TRBJ1-2
CASSYAGTGFYGYTF
TGTGCCAGCAGTTACGCCGGGACAGGATTCTATGGCTACACCTTC
>many|TRBV7-2|TRBD2|TRBJ2-5
CASSQSAAGGQETQYF
TGTGCCAGCAGCCAGTCCGCAGCGGGGGGGCAAGAGACCCAGTACTTC
>many|TRBV27|TRBD1|TRBJ2-2
CASSQQGANTGELFF
TGTGCCAGCAGTCAACAGGGGGCGAACACCGGGGAGCTGTTTTTT
>many|TRBV6-2/TRBV6-3|TRBD1|TRBJ1-2
CASRGQLTVGYTF
TGTGCCAGCAGGGGACAGTTGACTGTCGGCTACACCTTC
>many|TRBV5-1|.|TRBJ1-5
CASSLEGGGNQPQHF
TGCGCCAGCAGCTTGGAAGGAGGGGGCAATCAGCCCCAGCATTTT
>many|TRBV6-6|TRBD1|TRBJ1-1
CASSYPGTAHTEAFF
TGTGCCAGCAGTTACCCCGGGACAGCACACACTGAAGCTTTCTTT
>many|TRBV6-5|.|TRBJ2-1
CASSSSANEQFF
TGTGCCAGCAGTTCTAGCGCCAATGAGCAGTTCTTC
>medium-sized|TRBV6-2/TRBV6-3|.|TRBJ2-3
CATKFGGTSTDTQYF
TGTGCCACCAAGTTCGGCGGGACTAGCACAGATACGCAGTATTTT
>many|TRBV11-2|.|TRBJ2-7
CASSPKGLPMYEQYF
TGTGCCAGCAGCCCGAAAGGGTTACCAATGTACGAGCAGTACTTC
>many|TRBV5-1|.|TRBJ2-1
CASSLVLARSYNEQFF
TGCGCCAGCAGCTTGGTACTAGCCCGTTCCTACAATGAGCAGTTCTTC
>many|TRBV7-7|.|TRBJ2-5
CASSLAAGGWETQYF
TGTGCTAGCAGCTTAGCGGCAGGGGGATGGGAGACCCAGTACTTC
>many|TRBV4-2|.|TRBJ2-5
CASSRQVQGQQETQYF
TGTGCCAGCAGCCGCCAGGTACAGGGTCAACAAGAGACCCAGTACTTC
>many|TRBV10-2|.|TRBJ2-5
CASSAQDTQYF
TGCGCCAGCAGTGCCCAGGACACCCAGTACTTC
>many|TRBV2|.|TRBJ1-2
CASSEQYGYTF
TGTGCCAGCAGTGAACAATATGGCTACACCTTC
>medium-sized|TRBV5-1|TRBD1|TRBJ2-4
CASSLEGQGQDIQYF
TGCGCCAGCAGCTTGGAAGGACAGGGCCAGGACATTCAGTACTTC
>many|TRBV4-2|.|TRBJ1-1
CASSQEGEAFF
TGTGCCAGCAGCCAAGAAGGTGAAGCTTTCTTT
>many|TRBV30|.|TRBJ2-3
CAWSQTGNTQYF
TGTGCCTGGAGTCAGACCGGGAATACGCAGTATTTT